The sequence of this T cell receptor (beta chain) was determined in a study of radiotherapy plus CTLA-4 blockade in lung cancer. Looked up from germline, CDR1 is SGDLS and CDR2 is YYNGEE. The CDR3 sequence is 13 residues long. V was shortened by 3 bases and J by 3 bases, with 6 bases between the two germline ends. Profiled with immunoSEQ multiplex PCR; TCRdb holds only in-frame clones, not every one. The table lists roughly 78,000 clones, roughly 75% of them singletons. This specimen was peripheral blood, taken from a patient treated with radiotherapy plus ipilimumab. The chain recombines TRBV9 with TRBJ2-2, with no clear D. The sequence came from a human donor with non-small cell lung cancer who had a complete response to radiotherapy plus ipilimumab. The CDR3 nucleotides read TGTGCCAGCAGCGCGTGGGACACCGGGGAGCTGTTTTTT. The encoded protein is CASSAWDTGELFF.